Listed below are T cell receptor beta chains from one sample, sequenced in a study of T cells in Graves' hyperthyroidism and ophthalmopathy. MiXCR was run by TCRdb on the multiplex PCR reads, yielding one entry per CDR3 protein. The profile covers 300,000 to 350,000 distinct CDR3 sequences, with around a sixth appearing a single time and approximately 49% taken by the ten largest. The sample consisted of blood. The receptors originated from a woman aged 45-59 years with Graves' hyperthyroidism. Each CDR3 is given with its conserved first and last residue. Each record gives: clone size, D gene, J gene, V gene, CDR3 protein, CDR3 DNA. The D gene is left open where the match is weak. Clone size, where shown, is once, few, many, or a class for clones that have expanded.

>many|-|TRBJ2-5|TRBV11-2
CASSLGGWEETQYF
TGTGCCAGCAGCTTAGGGGGATGGGAGGAGACCCAGTACTTC
>-|TRBD1|TRBJ2-5|TRBV10-3
CAIRGNRGREETQYF
TGTGCCATCAGGGGGAACAGGGGGCGCGAAGAGACCCAGTACTTC
>few|TRBD1|TRBJ2-5|TRBV10-3
CAISERDRGETQYF
TGTGCCATCAGTGAACGGGACAGGGGAGAGACCCAGTACTTC
>-|-|TRBJ2-2|TRBV29-1
CSHLTGELFF
TGCAGCCACCTAACCGGGGAGCTGTTTTTT
>many|-|TRBJ2-2|TRBV12-3/TRBV12-4
CASSPTSFGPPNTGELFF
TGTGCCAGCAGCCCGACTAGTTTCGGGCCGCCCAACACCGGGGAGCTGTTTTTT
>many|TRBD1|TRBJ1-5|TRBV6-1
CASRGLGQGENQPQHF
TGTGCCAGCAGAGGATTGGGACAGGGGGAGAATCAGCCCCAGCATTTT
>-|TRBD1|TRBJ2-4|TRBV25-1
CASSQNWEQGAKNIQYF
TGTGCCAGCAGTCAAAATTGGGAACAGGGGGCCAAAAACATTCAGTACTTC
>few|-|TRBJ1-2|TRBV6-2/TRBV6-3
CASSSGQLLVDYGYTF
TGTGCCAGCAGTTCCGGACAGCTCTTAGTGGACTATGGCTACACCTTC
>-|-|TRBJ1-3|TRBV6-1
CASAAAGNTIYF
TGTGCCAGCGCGGCGGCTGGAAACACCATATATTTT
>few|-|TRBJ1-3|TRBV5-5
CASSLEGYTIYF
TGTGCCAGCAGCTTGGAGGGCTACACCATATATTTT
>many|-|TRBJ2-3|TRBV28
CASSLLSTVTDTQYF
TGTGCCAGCAGTTTATTAAGTACAGTTACAGATACGCAGTATTTT
>few|-|TRBJ2-5|TRBV13
CASSWRTDRKETQYF
TGTGCCAGCAGTTGGCGGACAGACCGTAAAGAGACCCAGTACTTC
>few|-|TRBJ2-2|TRBV6-1
CASAGENTGELFF
TGTGCCAGCGCCGGGGAGAACACCGGGGAGCTGTTTTTT
>many|-|TRBJ2-3|TRBV20-1
CSASQGSYTDTQYF
TGCAGTGCTAGCCAGGGGAGTTACACAGATACGCAGTATTTT
>-|TRBD2|TRBJ2-3|TRBV3-1
CASSFPSGSGTDTQYF
TGTGCCAGCAGCTTCCCTAGCGGGAGTGGGACAGATACGCAGTATTTT
>many|-|TRBJ2-5|TRBV2
CASSEGRWGQETQYF
TGTGCCAGCAGCGAGGGACGGTGGGGCCAAGAGACCCAGTACTTC
>few|TRBD2|TRBJ2-1|TRBV6-1
CASSGMGGSLNEQFF
TGTGCCAGCAGTGGCATGGGCGGGAGTCTAAATGAGCAGTTCTTC
>many|-|TRBJ1-4|TRBV12-3/TRBV12-4
CASSYRPVRNEKLFF
TGTGCCAGCAGCTACCGGCCGGTCCGCAATGAAAAACTGTTTTTT
>-|-|TRBJ1-1|TRBV4-1
CASSQAQGRNTEAFF
TGCGCCAGCAGCCAAGCACAAGGCAGGAACACTGAAGCTTTCTTT